The present T cell receptor beta chain was sequenced within a study of Graves' ophthalmopathy and Graves' hyperthyroidism. Across the study: Pretreatment peripheral blood was obtained at initial diagnosis.

Study results and limitations: Classification of ophthalmopathy versus stable hyperthyroidism by a 13-signature model yielded 85% to 90% sensitivity and about 83% specificity.

The germline gives CDR1 DFQATT, CDR2 SNEGSKA (reference sequence). The V segment lost 6 bases and the J segment 4 bases; nucleotides outside the gene matches: 12. CDR3 length: 15 residues. In this sample, this clonotype turned up many times. The antigen remains unidentified. From RNA, the CDR3 regions of TCR beta chains were amplified and sequenced. RT-PCR in the first round used HTBI primers; a second-round multiplex PCR followed. MiXCR, run by TCRdb on the multiplex PCR reads, gives a single entry per CDR3 protein. The sample consists of 52,000 or so distinct CDR3 sequences, approximately 50% of them appearing once.

The receptor's source is an adult woman with Graves' ophthalmopathy. The gene calls are TRBV20-1 and TRBJ1-5, with TRBD1 matching 7 bases. Input material: peripheral blood. CDR3 loop: CSAAGGGVWNQPQHF. CDR3 bases: TGCAGTGCGGCAGGGGGTGGGGTATGGAATCAGCCCCAGCATTTT.